Following are 3 T cell receptor beta chains from one sample sequenced in a study of cytomegalovirus exposure and HLA in healthy donors. PCR employed 60 Vbeta and 13 Jbeta primers. Libraries were prepared by immunoSEQ multiplex PCR; TCRdb keeps only in-frame clonotypes and omits some of them. Of roughly 200,000 clones in the sample, approximately 79% are singletons; the top ten hold about 1.8%. The sample was PBMCs. All receptors come from a man in his forties or fifties in good health and CMV-seronegative.

V and J are TRBV11-2 and TRBJ2-3; D unclear. Deletions cut 6 bases from V and 1 base from J, with 11 bases between. CDR3 size: 14 residues. Germline V CDR1 and CDR2: SGHAT, FQNNGV. The CDR3 sequence is CASSFTRRTDTQYF. CDR3 nucleotide sequence: TGTGCCAGCAGTTTTACGCGGCGCACAGATACGCAGTATTTT. The full variable domain, in which reference TRBV11-2 and TRBJ2-3 provide the parts outside the CDR3, is EAGVAQSPRYKIIEKRQSVAFWCNPISGHATLYWYQQILGQGPKLLIQFQNNGVVDDSQLPKDRFSAERLKGVDSTLKIQPAKLEDSAVYLCASSFTRRTDTQYFGPGTRLTVL.

The rearrangement links TRBV15 to TRBJ1-1; a weak D match, TRBD1 (6 bases). CDR1 is LNHNV and CDR2 is YYDKDF in the germline V gene (reference sequence). V was cut by 0 bases and J by 2 bases, with 10 bases left in between. There are 15 residues in the CDR3. In DNA, the CDR3 is TGTGCCACCAGCAGAGATGCGGGGGCAAACACTGAAGCTTTCTTT. Encoded protein: CATSRDAGANTEAFF.

The V call is TRBV28, the J call TRBJ2-7, with a possible D match to TRBD2 (6 bases). The CDR3 sequence is 14 residues long. CDR1 and CDR2 (germline): MDHEN, SYDVKM. Deletions cut 3 bases from V and 3 bases from J, with 12 bases between. The CDR3 DNA is TGTGCCAGCAGTTTGGGAGGCCCCCACTACGAGCAGTACTTC. Protein: CASSLGGPHYEQYF. The variable domain in full, completed from reference TRBV28 and TRBJ2-7, reads DVKVTQSSRYLVKRTGEKVFLECVQDMDHENMFWYRQDPGLGLRLIYFSYDVKMKEKGDIPEGYSVSREKKERFSLILESASTNQTSMYLCASSLGGPHYEQYFGPGTRLTVT.